The following is a T cell receptor (beta chain) sequence with its context. Its target is not known. The sample is drawn from a study of early T cells in non-severe SARS-CoV-2 infection. Study-wide background: With bulk RNA from unsorted whole blood as input, sequencing yielded unpaired chains. General study points: Matching results from VDJdb favored anti-spike CD8 responses, leaving private and CD4 specificities undetected.

Unique molecular identifiers (one per individual cDNA molecule) were attached. TCRdb re-called the 5' RACE reads with MiXCR, one entry per CDR3 protein. This table has some 57,000 distinct CDR3 sequences, 5.6% appearing once. V was shortened by 5 bases and J by 6 bases, with 11 bases between the two germline ends. The CDR3 loop spans 12 amino acids. Germline CDR1 SNHLY, CDR2 FYNNEI. Sequenced input: whole blood. This rearrangement joins TRBV2 to TRBJ2-7; a possible D gene is TRBD1 (6 bases). The origin of this receptor is an adult who was a healthcare worker with PCR-confirmed SARS-CoV-2 infection or an uninfected control (not recorded which). The CDR3 nucleotides read TGTGCCAGCAGTCCAGGGGTATCCGAGCAGTACTTC. It translates to CASSPGVSEQYF. Full variable domain (rest looked up from reference TRBV2 and TRBJ2-7): EPEVTQTPSHQVTQMGQEVILRCVPISNHLYFYWYRQILGQKVEFLVSFYNNEISEKSEIFDDQFSVERPDGSNFTLKIRSTKLEDSAMYFCASSPGVSEQYFGPGTRLTVT.